These T cell receptor beta chains were read from a single sample in a study of siplizumab effects on memory and regulatory T cells. Sequencing was performed with immunoSEQ multiplex PCR; in TCRdb, only in-frame clones are kept and a portion is missing. The table records some 90,000 clones, 80% to 90% of them present only once. The specimen sequenced was CD4+ T cells sorted from blood. These receptors all stem from a human donor in good health. The CDR3 runs from the conserved cysteine through the conserved F or W. The D gene is left open where the match is weak. Clone sizes are given selectively: once, few, many, or a class where the clone is expanded.

J gene | clone size | D gene | V gene | CDR3 DNA | CDR3 protein
TRBJ1-4 | . | TRBD1 | TRBV5-8 | TGTGCCAGCAGCTTTCAGGGGACAGGGTTGAAAGGCGAAAAACTGTTTTTT | CASSFQGTGLKGEKLFF
TRBJ2-5 | . | . | TRBV27 | TGTGCCAGCAGTTTTCAGGGGTTGGGGACCCAGTACTTC | CASSFQGLGTQYF
TRBJ2-7 | . | . | TRBV11-2 | TGTGCCAGCAGCTTACGATCAGGGCGAGGCTCTTACGAGCAGTACTTC | CASSLRSGRGSYEQYF
TRBJ2-2 | . | TRBD2 | TRBV5-5 | TGTGCCAGCAGCCGGACTAGCGGGTGGGAGCTGTTTTTT | CASSRTSGWELFF
TRBJ2-5 | . | TRBD2 | TRBV19 | TGTGCCAGTAGTATGGCTAGCGGAAAAGGGTTGGAGACCCAGTACTTC | CASSMASGKGLETQYF
TRBJ1-6 | . | TRBD1 | TRBV28 | TGTGCCAGCAACATACGACAGGGAAGAAATAATTCACCCCTCCACTTT | CASNIRQGRNNSPLHF
TRBJ1-4 | . | TRBD1 | TRBV5-5 | TGTGCCAGCAGCGTACAGGGGTCAACTAATGAAAAACTGTTTTTT | CASSVQGSTNEKLFF
TRBJ1-2 | . | . | TRBV15 | TGTGCCACCAGCAGAGCACTCTTCGGCTATGGCTACACCTTC | CATSRALFGYGYTF
TRBJ2-7 | . | . | TRBV21-1 | TGTGCCAGCAGCAAAGTAGGCGAACCGGGGGGCTACGAGCAGTACTTC | CASSKVGEPGGYEQYF
TRBJ2-2 | . | . | TRBV2 | TGTGCCAGCAGTGACTATACCGGGGAGCTGTTTTTT | CASSDYTGELFF
TRBJ2-3 | . | . | TRBV7-2 | TGTGCCAGCAGCTTTGGTCTGGGAACAGATACGCAGTATTTT | CASSFGLGTDTQYF
TRBJ2-2 | . | . | TRBV5-4 | TGTGCCAGCAGCTTGGACCCGCGGCAGGCGAACACCGGGGAGCTGTTTTTT | CASSLDPRQANTGELFF
TRBJ2-1 | few | . | TRBV7-3 | TGTGCCAGCAGCCCGGACAATGAGCAGTTCTTC | CASSPDNEQFF
TRBJ2-7 | . | . | TRBV30 | TGTGCCTGGAGTCAATACAGGGTATCCTACGAGCAGTACTTC | CAWSQYRVSYEQYF
TRBJ1-4 | . | . | TRBV9 | TGTGCCAGCAGCTTCCGGAGTAATGAAAAACTGTTTTTT | CASSFRSNEKLFF
TRBJ2-4 | once | . | TRBV29-1 | TGCAGCGTAGATCGGGGACAAAACATTCAGTACTTC | CSVDRGQNIQYF
TRBJ2-3 | few | . | TRBV29-1 | TGCAGCGTGGGACACACTATTAGCACAGATACGCAGTATTTT | CSVGHTISTDTQYF
TRBJ2-1 | . | TRBD2 | TRBV27 | TGTGCCAGCAGTCCCCCCCTAGCGGGAGCTGTGGGAGGGAACTACAATGAGCAGTTCTTC | CASSPPLAGAVGGNYNEQFF
TRBJ2-1 | . | . | TRBV5-1 | TGCGCCAGCAGCTTGGCGGGAGACTACAATGAGCAGTTCTTC | CASSLAGDYNEQFF
TRBJ2-7 | . | TRBD2 | TRBV5-1 | TGCGCCAGCACCCCCACTAGCGGAGAATCCTACGAGCAGTACTTC | CASTPTSGESYEQYF
TRBJ1-2 | . | . | TRBV7-8 | TGTGCCAGCAGCTTAGTGGGCGGGCAGGGCGACTATGGCTACACCTTC | CASSLVGGQGDYGYTF
TRBJ2-1 | . | TRBD2 | TRBV15 | TGTGCCACCAGCAGGAGACTAGCTGCTGAAGGGCAGTTCTTC | CATSRRLAAEGQFF
TRBJ1-2 | . | . | TRBV12-2 | TGTGCAAGTCGCTTAGCAGGTCCCCTATATCCTACGAGCTATGGCTACACCTTC | CASRLAGPLYPTSYGYTF
TRBJ2-1 | . | . | TRBV5-6 | TGTGCCAGCAGCGTTCCCGGATTCTACAATGAGCAGTTCTTC | CASSVPGFYNEQFF
TRBJ2-2 | . | . | TRBV4-1 | TGCGCCAGCAGCCAAAGAACTGGGGGTGCGAACACCGGGGAGCTGTTTTTT | CASSQRTGGANTGELFF
TRBJ1-2 | . | . | TRBV18 | TGTGCCAGCTCACCACCGGGAAGTGGTGGCTACACCTTC | CASSPPGSGGYTF
TRBJ1-2 | . | . | TRBV30 | TGTGCCTGGAGTGTGGGGCAGGGAAGGAGCTATGGCTACACCTTC | CAWSVGQGRSYGYTF
TRBJ2-3 | . | . | TRBV5-3 | TGTGCCAGAAGCTTGGAAGTAGACACAGATACGCAGTATTTT | CARSLEVDTDTQYF
TRBJ2-2 | . | TRBD1 | TRBV6-5 | TGTGCCAGCAGTCCCTACAGGGGCGGCACCGGGGAGCTGTTTTTT | CASSPYRGGTGELFF
TRBJ2-2 | once | . | TRBV19 | TGTGCCAGTACACTTAGCGGCACCGGGGAGCTGTTTTTT | CASTLSGTGELFF
TRBJ2-1 | few | TRBD2 | TRBV27 | TGTGCCAGCAGTTTAGCCGGGACTAAGTTGTACAATGAGCAGTTCTTC | CASSLAGTKLYNEQFF
TRBJ2-5 | . | . | TRBV7-3 | TGTGCCAGCAGCGTGGACAGTCGGGAGACCCAGTACTTC | CASSVDSRETQYF
TRBJ2-7 | once | . | TRBV7-2 | TGTGCCAGCAGCCCAAAAGTAGGGGCACTAGGCCTCGAGCAGTACTTC | CASSPKVGALGLEQYF
TRBJ1-1 | . | TRBD1 | TRBV18 | TGTGCCAGCGCGGCCGGGACAGGGGACTTGGGTGAAGCTTTCTTT | CASAAGTGDLGEAFF
TRBJ2-5 | . | . | TRBV6-5 | TGTGCCAGCAGTAGGGACGCGTCCAAAGAGACCCAGTACTTC | CASSRDASKETQYF
TRBJ2-5 | . | . | TRBV15 | TGTGCCACCTCCGACGAAGGACCCATCCAAGAGACCCAGTACTTC | CATSDEGPIQETQYF
TRBJ2-1 | . | . | TRBV4-1 | TGCGCCAGCAGCCAATCTTTCAATGAGCAGTTCTTC | CASSQSFNEQFF
TRBJ1-2 | . | TRBD1 | TRBV19 | TGTGCCAGTAGTTTCAACCGGGACAGGGACCATGGCTACACCTTC | CASSFNRDRDHGYTF
TRBJ1-2 | . | . | TRBV12-5 | TGTGCTAGTGGTTTGGCACTAGGGGTTGGATTATCTAGTGGCTACACCTTC | CASGLALGVGLSSGYTF
TRBJ2-7 | . | . | TRBV10-3 | TGTGCCATCAGTCGAGACATGCCCTCCTACGAGCAGTACTTC | CAISRDMPSYEQYF
TRBJ2-1 | . | TRBD2 | TRBV2 | TGTGCCCGCAGAGAGGGCGGGGGAGGGAATGAGCAGTTCTTC | CARREGGGGNEQFF
TRBJ1-2 | . | TRBD1 | TRBV19 | TGTGCCAGTGGACAGGGGCGAAACTATGGCTACACCTTC | CASGQGRNYGYTF
TRBJ1-2 | . | TRBD1 | TRBV6-5 | TGTGCCAGCAGTTACGGAACAGGGGCTTACACCTTC | CASSYGTGAYTF
TRBJ1-1 | . | . | TRBV15 | TGTGCCACCAGCAGAGAGCGGAACACTGAAGCTTTCTTT | CATSRERNTEAFF
TRBJ2-3 | . | TRBD2 | TRBV5-1 | TGCGCCAGCAGCTTGGTTTTATTAGCGGGAGCAGGCACAGATACGCAGTATTTT | CASSLVLLAGAGTDTQYF
TRBJ2-1 | . | . | TRBV6-5 | TGTGCCAGCAGACAAGGATACCAGGAATACAATGAGCAGTTCTTC | CASRQGYQEYNEQFF
TRBJ2-7 | . | TRBD2 | TRBV10-1 | TGCGCCAGCAGTTCGACTAGCGGGCCCTACGAGCAGTACTTC | CASSSTSGPYEQYF
TRBJ2-3 | . | . | TRBV5-1 | TGCGCCAGCAGCTCAGGAACGGATACGCAGTATTTT | CASSSGTDTQYF
TRBJ2-7 | few | TRBD1 | TRBV9 | TGTGCCAGCAGCGCCCAACAGGGGTCCTACGAGCAGTACTTC | CASSAQQGSYEQYF
TRBJ2-5 | . | TRBD2 | TRBV5-1 | TGCGCCAGCAGCTTGGGTTCTAGCGGGAGTCTAGAGACCCAGTACTTC | CASSLGSSGSLETQYF
TRBJ1-2 | . | . | TRBV6-4 | TGTGCCAGCAGTGACTCGGACGCCAACTATGGCTACACCTTC | CASSDSDANYGYTF
TRBJ1-2 | . | . | TRBV7-9 | TGTGCCAGCAGTCTGTCTGGCTATGGCTACACCTTC | CASSLSGYGYTF
TRBJ1-1 | . | . | TRBV5-1 | TGCGCCAGCAGCCCCGCAGACCCTTCCTACACTGAAGCTTTCTTT | CASSPADPSYTEAFF
TRBJ2-2 | . | TRBD2 | TRBV2 | TGTGCCAGCAGTGTGGGGGGGTACTGGACCGGGGAGCTGTTTTTT | CASSVGGYWTGELFF